This TCR beta chain was recovered during a study of HIV-infected patients and healthy controls. Study-level results: Untreated HIV+ repertoires had roughly threefold fewer distinct CDR3s and lower Shannon diversity than healthy controls. Study cohorts differed slightly in age and sex, but this did not explain diversity differences.

A remark on this clonotype: The antigen is undetermined.

Alpha and beta constant-region primers primed reverse transcription of around 500 ng RNA. Each of the alpha and beta chains got its own library through chain-specific third strand synthesis with indices. The library had 12-nucleotide molecular identifiers formed by two random hexamers joined together. MiXCR, applied by TCRdb to the 5' RACE reads, yields one record per CDR3 protein. The sample lists about 12,000 distinct CDR3 sequences; around 5% were seen once. The CDR3 spans 15 residues. The germline gives CDR1 SGHVS, CDR2 FNYEAQ. V was cut by 5 bases and J by 6 bases, with 19 bases left in between. No cell fractionation was done, so the repertoire covers all unsorted peripheral blood T cells.

The clonotype was recovered from an adult in good health. The chain couples TRBV7-6 to TRBJ1-2; D is undetermined. Source material: blood. This chain's CDR3 is CASSPGPAESHGYTF. The CDR3 coding sequence is TGTGCCAGCAGCCCCGGACCCGCAGAGTCCCATGGCTACACCTTC.